This entry features one T cell receptor beta chain sequence. This entry is derived from a study of shared clonotypes between healthy human individuals. Using immunoSEQ multiplex PCR, the repertoire was profiled, and TCRdb retains in-frame clones only, with some absent. The data contain more than 2 million clones, about 95% of them singletons. Sequencing was done on a sample of naive CD4+ T cells sorted from blood. Subset denoted: CD45RA+ positively selected. The TCR was taken from a man aged 18 to 30 in good health.

The CDR3 loop is CAWSTGLASGEQYF. The CDR3 DNA reads TGTGCCTGGAGTACCGGACTAGCCTCGGGCGAGCAGTACTTC. V is TRBV30 and J is TRBJ2-7; 8 nucleotides match TRBD2. The germline V gene has CDR1 GTSNPN and CDR2 SVGIG (reference sequence). The CDR3 consists of 14 residues. Trimming cost V 2 bases and J 6 bases; bases outside gene matches: 9.